Shown below are 28 T cell receptor beta chains from a single sample sequenced in a study of cytomegalovirus exposure and HLA in healthy donors listed by TCRdb under 2017. The library was produced with the immunoSEQ multiplex PCR assay. The multiplex PCR relied on a mix of 60 forward primers for TCR Vbeta segments and 13 reverse primers for TCR Jbeta segments. Imported from immuneACCESS, the table was reduced by TCRdb to in-frame sequences with V and J called. These copies leave out some clones; in studies compared against another copy, an unresolved V gene accounts for under half, and the cause of the remainder is not known. This sample holds about 200,000 clones; roughly four fifths were observed only once. Jointly, the top ten make up around 6% of the sample. Sequencing input: PBMCs. The receptors come from a woman aged 45-60 years in good health and CMV-seropositive.

CDR3 region: CASSPRGQDNEQFF. The DNA of the CDR3 is TGTGCCAGCTCACCAAGGGGACAAGACAATGAGCAGTTCTTC. The rearrangement uses TRBV18 and TRBJ2-1; tentatively, D is TRBD1 (6 bases). Looked up from germline, CDR1 is KGHSH and CDR2 is LQKENI. The V gene lost 2 bases and the J gene lost 5 bases, with 10 bases spanning the gap. The CDR3 is made up of 14 amino acids. The full variable domain, its missing parts supplied by reference TRBV18 and TRBJ2-1, is NAGVMQNPRHLVRRRGQEARLRCSPMKGHSHVYWYRQLPEEGLKFMVYLQKENIIDESGMPKERFSAEFPKEGPSILRIQQVVRGDSAAYFCASSPRGQDNEQFFGPGTRLTVL.

The V call is TRBV4-1, the J call TRBJ2-1, with 9 bases aligning to TRBD2. The CDR3 runs to 17 residues. Germline V gene sequence: CDR1 MGHRA, CDR2 YSYEKL. Germline trimming cut 1 base from V and 8 bases from J; bases unmatched to any gene: 12. The CDR3 DNA is TGCGCCAGCAGCCAAGCGCGGGGGACTAGCCGAGGGTATGAGCAGTTCTTC. Its protein product is CASSQARGTSRGYEQFF.

The chain carries TRBV5-6 and TRBJ2-1, with a possible D match to TRBD2 (5 bases). The V gene's germline CDR1 is SGHDT and CDR2 YYEEEE. V lost 0 bases to trimming and J lost 9 bases, with 13 bases between them. The CDR3 sequence is 14 residues long. This CDR3 is CASSLAFGMGEQFF. In DNA, the CDR3 is TGTGCCAGCAGCTTGGCTTTCGGGATGGGTGAGCAGTTCTTC. Variable domain in full (rest from reference TRBV5-6 and TRBJ2-1): DAGVTQSPTHLIKTRGQQVTLRCSPKSGHDTVSWYQQALGQGPQFIFQYYEEEERQRGNFPDRFSGHQFPNYSSELNVNALLLGDSALYLCASSLAFGMGEQFFGPGTRLTVL.

The rearrangement uses TRBV10-1 and TRBJ2-5; TRBD2 might be the D (5 bases). The DNA end is more similar to TRBJ2-7, so the J call may be wrong. This CDR3 region has 17 residues. Germline assignment: CDR1 WNHNN and CDR2 SYGVQD (reference sequence). The CDR3 region has the DNA TGCGCCAGCAGTGAGCCTCAACCGGGAAACGACTCCTACGAGCAGTACTTC. This encodes CASSEPQPGNDSYEQYF.

The chain carries TRBV18 and TRBJ2-6, with 8 bases aligning to TRBD1. There are 16 residues in the CDR3. J lost 0 bases, V lost 4 bases, and 2 bases had no gene match. Germline assignment: CDR1 KGHSH and CDR2 LQKENI. In DNA, the CDR3 is TGTGCCAGCTCACTACAGGGGGACTCTGGGGCCAACGTCCTGACTTTC. Protein: CASSLQGDSGANVLTF.

This sequence joins TRBV15 and TRBJ2-5, with 9 bases fitting TRBD1. The ends lost 1 base at V and 2 bases at J; junction bases unmatched: 5. Per the germline V gene, CDR1 is LNHNV and CDR2 is YYDKDF (reference sequence). This CDR3 is built from 16 residues. The CDR3 nucleotides read TGTGCCACCAGCAGAGGAACCGGGACAGGGCAAGAGACCCAGTACTTC. Its protein product is CATSRGTGTGQETQYF.

V usage is TRBV18 and J usage is TRBJ1-5; 10 positions match TRBD1. CDR1 and CDR2 from the germline V gene are KGHSH and LQKENI. The CDR3 spans 17 residues. V trimming: 4 bases; J trimming: 4 bases; junction bases outside the gene matches: 10. The CDR3 DNA follows: TGTGCCAGCTCACGTACCGGGACAGGGGAGGGGAATCAGCCCCAGCATTTT. Translating it yields CASSRTGTGEGNQPQHF.

With regard to this clone: At one boundary the junction diverges from the germline segment, which might be a read error. The chain uses TRBV28 and TRBJ2-1, with TRBD2 as a possible D gene (5 bases). This CDR3 has 14 residues. CDR1 and CDR2 from the germline V gene are MDHEN and SYDVKM. In nucleotides, the CDR3 is TGTGTCAGCAGTTTCAGGCTAGCTGGCGATGAGCAGTTCTTC. Translated, it gives CVSSFRLAGDEQFF.

This clone was picked up one time. The rearrangement uses TRBV6-1 and TRBJ1-5; 8 bases align to TRBD1. This CDR3 has 15 amino acids. Germline-derived CDR1 and CDR2 are MNHNS and SASEGT. V lost 4 bases to trimming and J lost 4 bases; unmatched junction nucleotides: 6. CDR3 residues: CASSAPGQVNQPQHF. For the CDR3, the DNA is TGTGCCAGCAGTGCGCCGGGACAGGTAAATCAGCCCCAGCATTTT.

The rearrangement uses TRBV11-2 and TRBJ2-1; TRBD2 matches 7 bases. The germline gives CDR1 SGHAT, CDR2 FQNNGV. The CDR3 has 15 amino acids. V shed 2 bases, J shed 7 bases, and the junction held 8 bases outside the gene matches. The CDR3 DNA sequence: TGTGCCAGCAGCTTAACGGGGGGAGGGATGAATGAGCAGTTCTTC. Protein product: CASSLTGGGMNEQFF.

This clone was seen a handful of times. This chain connects TRBV11-2 to TRBJ1-1; D is unclear. This CDR3 is 13 amino acids long. V was pared by 5 bases and J by 6 bases, with 13 bases between. Germline V CDR1 and CDR2: SGHAT, FQNNGV. CDR3 region: CASSLMVSAEAFF. The CDR3 nucleotides read TGTGCCAGCAGCCTGATGGTGAGCGCTGAAGCTTTCTTT.

The chain joins TRBV28 to TRBJ2-7, with D maybe TRBD2 (5 bases). This CDR3 has 12 residues. V gave up 2 bases and J gave up 6 bases, with 8 bases separating them. Germline CDR1 and CDR2: MDHEN and SYDVKM. The CDR3 loop reads CASSLRAGEQYF. DNA of the CDR3: TGTGCCAGCAGTTTAAGGGCGGGCGAGCAGTACTTC.

The J gene is TRBJ2-5, the V gene TRBV9; the D is unclear. Per the germline V gene, CDR1 is SGDLS and CDR2 is YYNGEE. V gave up 0 bases and J gave up 1 base, with 7 bases separating them. This CDR3 spans 14 amino acids. This chain's CDR3 is CASSVGAFQETQYF. The DNA of the CDR3 is TGTGCCAGCAGCGTAGGGGCCTTCCAAGAGACCCAGTACTTC.

The chain links TRBV18 to TRBJ1-1; 8 bases align to TRBD1. With 6 bases clipped from V and 3 bases from J, the junction kept 6 bases outside the gene matches. CDR1 KGHSH and CDR2 LQKENI come from the germline V gene. The CDR3 extends over 14 amino acids. The CDR3 sequence: CASSPTGGDTEAFF. In nucleotides, the CDR3 is TGTGCCAGCTCTCCTACAGGGGGAGACACTGAAGCTTTCTTT.

This clone was picked up one time. This chain connects TRBV5-1 to TRBJ2-4; tentative D call: TRBD1 (5 bases). V lost 1 base and J 0 bases, leaving 20 bases between the germline ends. This CDR3 is built from 19 residues. Germline-derived CDR1 and CDR2 are SGHRS and YFSETQ. CDR3 nucleotide sequence: TGCGCCAGCAGCTTGACAGGATCAAACGGGCCTACAGCCAAAAACATTCAGTACTTC. Its translation is CASSLTGSNGPTAKNIQYF.

In regard to this clone: An end of the junction differs from the germline gene, which may be a read error. This sequence joins TRBV7-9 and TRBJ1-1; D remains unclear. CDR1 and CDR2 from the germline V gene are SEHNR and FQNEAQ (reference sequence). The CDR3 is made up of 15 amino acids. Here the CDR3 DNA reads TGTTCCAGCAGCTTAGGCGGCAGCCTGAACACTGAAGCTTTCTTT. Translation: CSSSLGGSLNTEAFF.

V usage is TRBV6-1 and J usage is TRBJ1-2; D is perhaps TRBD1 (5 bases). This CDR3 has 12 amino acids. Germline V gene lookup returns CDR1 MNHNS and CDR2 SASEGT. V was cut by 3 bases and J by 9 bases, with 11 bases left in between. CDR3 sequence (DNA): TGTGCCAGCAGTGAGGGGGGAAGAAGCTACACCTTC. Translation gives CASSEGGRSYTF.

The chain recombines TRBV11-2 with TRBJ2-2; 7 bases fit TRBD1. The CDR3 runs 17 residues. V gave up 0 bases and J gave up 0 bases; unmatched junction bases: 4. Germline V gives CDR1 SGHAT, CDR2 FQNNGV. Here the CDR3 DNA reads TGTGCCAGCAGCTTAGATAGGGGACAGACGAACACCGGGGAGCTGTTTTTT. Translated, it gives CASSLDRGQTNTGELFF.

This chain's CDR3 is CATSRDWRGGYEQYF. The CDR3, as DNA: TGTGCCACCAGCAGAGATTGGCGGGGAGGCTACGAGCAGTACTTC. The V gene is TRBV15, the J gene TRBJ2-7; D is perhaps TRBD2 (6 bases). The CDR3 is made up of 15 amino acids. V lost 0 bases to trimming and J lost 3 bases, with 12 bases between them. Germline V gene lookup returns CDR1 LNHNV and CDR2 YYDKDF (reference sequence).

This chain uses TRBV5-1 with TRBJ1-3, with TRBD1 identical over 9 bases. There are 15 residues in the CDR3. J lost 2 bases, V lost 1 base, and 1 base had no gene match. CDR1 is SGHRS, CDR2 YFSETQ, per germline. CDR3 coding DNA: TGCGCCAGCAGCTTGACAGGGGGCCCTGGAAACACCATATATTTT. Amino acid sequence: CASSLTGGPGNTIYF.

The chain employs TRBV4-1 and TRBJ1-1; 8 positions match TRBD1. The V gene end was trimmed by 7 bases and the J gene end by 2 bases; junction bases not matched to a gene: 15. In germline, CDR1 is MGHRA, CDR2 YSYEKL. The CDR3 contains 17 residues. CDR3 sequence (DNA): TGCGCCAGCACCCATCGACAGGGGAAAAGGGGCAACACTGAAGCTTTCTTT. Its translation is CASTHRQGKRGNTEAFF.

This clone appeared a few times. V is TRBV6-1 and J is TRBJ2-2; a possible D gene is TRBD1 (7 bases). CDR1 is MNHNS and CDR2 is SASEGT in the germline V gene. V was cut by 1 base and J by 3 bases, with 15 bases left in between. The CDR3 has 17 amino acids. The CDR3 nucleotides are TGTGCCAGCAGTGAAGGGGGGGACAGTATATACACCGGGGAGCTGTTTTTT. Its translation is CASSEGGDSIYTGELFF.

The rearrangement uses TRBV2 and TRBJ2-5; 7 bases match TRBD2. There are 20 residues in the CDR3. Germline V lookup: CDR1 SNHLY, CDR2 FYNNEI. V lost 0 bases to trimming and J lost 2 bases; unmatched junction nucleotides: 18. Here the CDR3 DNA reads TGTGCCAGCAGTGAAGCGCTTCAAGGACTAGTAGCACCCACACAAGAGACCCAGTACTTC. Its protein product is CASSEALQGLVAPTQETQYF.

This chain connects TRBV27 to TRBJ2-7, with TRBD2 as a possible D gene (5 bases). Trimming took off 6 bases at V and 7 bases at J, with 25 bases between the two ends. The CDR3 is made up of 16 amino acids. CDR1 and CDR2 from the germline V gene are MNHEY and SMNVEV (reference sequence). The CDR3 loop is CASRSRSGPLGWEQYF. The DNA for the CDR3 is TGTGCCAGCAGGTCGAGGAGCGGACCTCTAGGCTGGGAGCAGTACTTC.

The V gene is TRBV2, the J gene TRBJ2-1; D is uncertain. Trimming shortened V by 6 bases and J by 0 bases, and 9 bases separated the two germline ends. Germline values: CDR1 SNHLY, CDR2 FYNNEI. The CDR3 totals 14 residues. The CDR3 nucleotides read TGTGCCAGCAGCCGAGATAGCTCCTACAATGAGCAGTTCTTC. Translating it yields CASSRDSSYNEQFF.

The genes are TRBV5-1 and TRBJ1-2; D remains ambiguous. Germline values: CDR1 SGHRS, CDR2 YFSETQ. V was pared by 0 bases and J by 4 bases, with 7 bases between. CDR3 length: 13 residues. The CDR3 loop is CASSLVAGYGYTF. The CDR3 nucleotides are TGCGCCAGCAGCTTGGTGGCAGGCTATGGCTACACCTTC.

This chain joins TRBV28 and TRBJ1-2; D is uncertain. Germline CDR1 is MDHEN and CDR2 is SYDVKM. Deletions cut 11 bases from V and 2 bases from J, with 12 bases between. The CDR3 loop spans 12 amino acids. This chain's CDR3 is CAYTDVNYGYTF. DNA of the CDR3: TGTGCCTATACAGATGTCAACTATGGCTACACCTTC.

V is TRBV21-1 and J is TRBJ2-5; the table gives TRBD1 as D, unverified against the DNA. The DNA end is a closer match to TRBJ2-7, so the J assignment may be wrong. TRBV21-1 is given as a pseudogene. The CDR3 has 14 amino acids. CDR3 region: CASSKADRTYEQYF. The CDR3 coding sequence is TGTGCCAGCAGCAAAGCTGACAGGACCTACGAGCAGTACTTC.